This note documents a single TCR beta chain sequence. Its matching antigen is unknown. Together with a sample-barcoded 5' primer, a J-beta primer mix was included in a second PCR lasting about 6 to 11 cycles. In TCRdb, the 5' RACE reads were re-called with MiXCR into one record per CDR3 protein. This sample has about 940,000 distinct CDR3 sequences; around 48% occur once, and the top ten carry roughly 12%. These data originate in a study of blood T cells in healthy people across ages. Overall study results and limits: It was the long-lived donors that had more naive CD4+ cells and higher diversity than aged donors.

Germline loops: CDR1 SEHNR, CDR2 FQNEAQ (reference sequence). With 5 bases removed from V and 7 bases from J, the gap between germline ends came to 9 bases. The CDR3 is 12 residues long. Sequencing was carried out using blood. The TCR sequence derives from a young man in good health. The chain links TRBV7-9 to TRBJ2-1; D unresolved. The CDR3 coding sequence is TGTGCCAGCAGCGCAAAGGGTAATGAGCAGTTCTTC. This gives the protein CASSAKGNEQFF.